This entry lists 25 T cell receptor beta chains sequenced from one sample in a study of cytomegalovirus exposure and HLA in healthy donors. The PCR employed 60 Vbeta primers together with 13 Jbeta primers. The method was immunoSEQ multiplex PCR; TCRdb's version includes in-frame clones alone and lacks a portion of them. Here the sample spans 100,000 to 150,000 clones, about 80% being singletons. The specimen was PBMCs. The source of these receptors is a man aged 30 to 45 in good health and CMV-seropositive.

The chain combines TRBV28 with TRBJ1-1; the D gene is possibly TRBD1 (6 bases). The germline V and J ends were trimmed by 4 bases and 4 bases, with 13 bases remaining between them. This CDR3 spans 14 amino acids. The germline CDR1 and CDR2 sequences are MDHEN and SYDVKM. CDR3 sequence (DNA): TGTGCCAGCAGTTCTACAGGGATGGGCACTGAAGCTTTCTTT. This gives the protein CASSSTGMGTEAFF. Supplemented by reference TRBV28 and TRBJ1-1, the full variable domain reads DVKVTQSSRYLVKRTGEKVFLECVQDMDHENMFWYRQDPGLGLRLIYFSYDVKMKEKGDIPEGYSVSREKKERFSLILESASTNQTSMYLCASSSTGMGTEAFFGQGTRLTVV.

The chain couples TRBV11-2 to TRBJ1-2; 8 bases are shared with TRBD1. The CDR3 length is 16 residues. The V gene end was trimmed by 4 bases and the J gene end by 0 bases; junction bases not matched to a gene: 7. Germline V gene sequence: CDR1 SGHAT, CDR2 FQNNGV. DNA of the CDR3: TGTGCCAGCAGCTACGAACAGGGGGTGACTAACTATGGCTACACCTTC. Translating gives CASSYEQGVTNYGYTF.

The chain couples TRBV2 to TRBJ2-1, with 8 bases that match TRBD1. Germline CDR1 is SNHLY and CDR2 is FYNNEI. V dropped 5 bases and J dropped 8; count of bases not matched to a gene: 5. The CDR3 runs 13 residues. This chain's CDR3 is CASSTGGRDEQFF. CDR3 DNA: TGTGCCAGCAGTACAGGGGGGCGGGATGAGCAGTTCTTC.

The chain has TRBV6-6 and TRBJ1-1, with 9 nucleotides matching TRBD1. Trimming cost V 5 bases and J 10 bases; bases outside gene matches: 8. The germline gives CDR1 MNHNY, CDR2 SVGAGI (reference sequence). This CDR3 contains 13 residues. DNA for the CDR3: TGTGCCAGCAGTACAGGGGGCCGCGACGGAGCTTTCTTT. This codes for CASSTGGRDGAFF.

V is TRBV5-6 and J is TRBJ2-7, with D hard to call. The V end lost 0 bases, the J end lost 2 bases, and 9 bases lay between the germline ends. Germline assignment: CDR1 SGHDT and CDR2 YYEEEE. CDR3 length: 14 amino acids. In DNA, the CDR3 is TGTGCCAGCAGCTTGGGGGCAGGCCCCTACGAGCAGTACTTC. The encoded protein is CASSLGAGPYEQYF.

This clone has a single count. The chain combines TRBV27 with TRBJ2-1; TRBD2 agrees at 9 bases. The CDR3 has 17 residues. The trim removed 2 bases at V and 7 bases at J, leaving 12 bases unmatched. CDR1 and CDR2 (germline): MNHEY, SMNVEV (reference sequence). The CDR3 bases are TGTGCCAGCAGTTTAGGGAGGGCGGGGGGGCCGGGGAATGAGCAGTTCTTC. Residues: CASSLGRAGGPGNEQFF.

This clone was seen a handful of times. Here the CDR3 DNA reads TGTGCCAGCTCATCTACAGACTATGGCTACACCTTC. As protein: CASSSTDYGYTF. This chain connects TRBV18 to TRBJ1-2; the D is unclear. CDR1 is KGHSH and CDR2 is LQKENI in the germline V gene. CDR3 length: 12 amino acids. The V end was cut by 5 bases, the J end by 3 bases, with 7 bases between.

The table lists this clone with a count of one. The chain combines TRBV7-2 with TRBJ2-5, with a weak D call TRBD1 (6 bases). Germline-derived CDR1 and CDR2 are SGHTA and FQGNSA. The CDR3 spans 15 residues. V was shortened by 7 bases and J by 1 base, with 16 bases between the two germline ends. CDR3 nucleotides: TGTGCCAGCACCCTCCTGGGACACCCCCAAGAGACCCAGTACTTC. It yields the protein CASTLLGHPQETQYF. The full variable domain, rest sourced from reference TRBV7-2 and TRBJ2-5, is GAGVSQSPSNKVTEKGKDVELRCDPISGHTALYWYRQSLGQGLEFLIYFQGNSAPDKSGLPSDRFSAERTGGSVSTLTIQRTQQEDSAVYLCASTLLGHPQETQYFGPGTRLLVL.

This chain connects TRBV18 to TRBJ2-2; TRBD1 matches 8 bases. The germline V gene has CDR1 KGHSH and CDR2 LQKENI. Trimming cost V 0 bases and J 7 bases; bases outside gene matches: 4. The CDR3 spans 15 residues. The CDR3 DNA is TGTGCCAGCTCACCACCCACAGGGGGTGTCGGGGAGCTGTTTTTT. Protein: CASSPPTGGVGELFF.

V is TRBV6-4 and J is TRBJ1-2; 7 nucleotides match TRBD1. The CDR3 is 14 residues long. Germline-derived CDR1 and CDR2 are MRHNA and SNTAGT. The trim removed 4 bases at V and 8 bases at J, leaving 10 bases unmatched. This CDR3 reads CASSVDRSGGGYTF. CDR3 bases: TGTGCCAGCAGTGTGGACAGGTCAGGCGGCGGCTACACCTTC.

The V gene is TRBV28, the J gene TRBJ2-5, with TRBD1 matching 8 bases. The germline V gene has CDR1 MDHEN and CDR2 SYDVKM. The CDR3 spans 15 residues. V shed 4 bases, J shed 6 bases, and the junction held 10 bases outside the gene matches. DNA for the CDR3: TGTGCCAGCAGTTCCAGGGGGCCCGGTGGTAAGACCCAGTACTTC. This encodes CASSSRGPGGKTQYF.

The gene calls are TRBV6-1 and TRBJ1-6, with a possible D match to TRBD1 (6 bases). The CDR3 totals 14 residues. Germline V gives CDR1 MNHNS, CDR2 SASEGT. V shed 5 bases and J shed 5 bases, with 10 bases lying between them. This CDR3 reads CASSTGTNNSPLHF. In DNA form, the CDR3 reads TGTGCCAGCAGTACCGGGACAAATAATTCACCCCTCCACTTT.

This clone was observed a few times. This sequence joins TRBV19 and TRBJ2-5; D possibly corresponds to TRBD2 (6 bases). This CDR3 region has 14 residues. Trimming removed 3 bases at V and 5 bases at J, with 13 bases between. Germline CDR1 LNHDA, CDR2 SQIVND (reference sequence). The CDR3 reads CASSIGGALETQYF. Written as DNA, the CDR3 is TGTGCCAGTAGTATCGGCGGGGCGTTGGAGACCCAGTACTTC. Drawing the rest from reference TRBV19 and TRBJ2-5, the complete variable domain is DGGITQSPKYLFRKEGQNVTLSCEQNLNHDAMYWYRQDPGQGLRLIYYSQIVNDFQKGDIAEGYSVSREKKESFPLTVTSAQKNPTAFYLCASSIGGALETQYFGPGTRLLVL.

In its sample, this clone was seen a few times. The CDR3 DNA is TGCGCCAGCAGACGGAGCTGGTCGGCTAGCGGTACGGATACGCAGTATTTT. It specifies CASRRSWSASGTDTQYF. The genes are TRBV5-1 and TRBJ2-3, with TRBD2 matching 7 bases. This CDR3 has 17 residues. The germline V gene has CDR1 SGHRS and CDR2 YFSETQ. V lost 5 bases, J lost 6 bases, and 18 bases stayed unmatched.

This chain joins TRBV5-8 and TRBJ2-2; possible D gene TRBD2, 6 bases. Germline loops: CDR1 SGHTS, CDR2 YDEGEE. V gave up 4 bases and J gave up 1 base, with 8 bases separating them. There are 14 residues in the CDR3. DNA for the CDR3: TGTGCCAGCAGCGGGGGGTGGAACACCGGGGAGCTGTTTTTT. This codes for CASSGGWNTGELFF.

This chain joins TRBV7-6 and TRBJ2-2, with TRBD2 as a possible D gene (6 bases). V lost 2 bases to trimming and J lost 7 bases, with 14 bases between them. The CDR3 has 15 residues. Germline V gene data show CDR1 as SGHVS and CDR2 as FNYEAQ. The CDR3 DNA sequence: TGTGCCAGCAGCTTAACCGCGGGGTGGAACGGGGAGCTGTTTTTT. It encodes CASSLTAGWNGELFF.

V and J are TRBV27 and TRBJ2-5, with 7 bases fitting TRBD2. The ends lost 5 bases at V and 5 bases at J; junction bases unmatched: 8. The CDR3 contains 14 residues. The V gene's germline CDR1 is MNHEY and CDR2 SMNVEV (reference sequence). For the CDR3, the DNA is TGTGCCAGCAGTCATGGGGGGGGAGGGGAGACCCAGTACTTC. Translating it yields CASSHGGGGETQYF.

This clone was picked up one time. The chain links TRBV6-1 to TRBJ1-2; D is uncertain. V was shortened by 0 bases and J by 3 bases, with 14 bases between the two germline ends. Germline V gene sequence: CDR1 MNHNS, CDR2 SASEGT. The CDR3 has 16 amino acids. The CDR3 sequence is CASSEARVRSYYGYTF. The CDR3, as DNA: TGTGCCAGCAGTGAAGCGAGGGTCCGATCATACTATGGCTACACCTTC.

The V and J genes are TRBV4-1 and TRBJ1-5, with a weak D call TRBD1 (6 bases). Germline CDR1 and CDR2: MGHRA and YSYEKL. The germline V and J ends were trimmed by 1 base and 4 bases, with 14 bases remaining between them. The CDR3 is 16 residues long. CDR3 in DNA: TGCGCCAGCAGCCAAGGACGACAGGCCACTAATCAGCCCCAGCATTTT. Protein product: CASSQGRQATNQPQHF.

The chain combines TRBV4-1 with TRBJ2-7; D not resolved. Trimming cost V 4 bases and J 1 base, with 11 bases left between them. In germline, CDR1 is MGHRA, CDR2 YSYEKL. This CDR3 spans 14 amino acids. The CDR3 protein is CASSPLAQSYEQYF. CDR3 coding DNA: TGCGCCAGCAGCCCACTGGCACAGTCCTACGAGCAGTACTTC.

The gene calls are TRBV13 and TRBJ1-6, with 10 positions matching TRBD1. Unmatched junction bases numbered 7, after V lost 5 bases and J lost 9 bases. The CDR3 contains 15 residues. In germline, CDR1 is PRHDT, CDR2 FYEKMQ (reference sequence). CDR3 in DNA: TGTGCCAGCAGCCCCAGACAGGGGGCTCTTTCACCCCTCCACTTT. This codes for CASSPRQGALSPLHF.

The chain carries TRBV2 and TRBJ2-3, with TRBD1 as a possible D gene (5 bases). V lost 6 bases to trimming and J lost 2 bases, with 12 bases between them. This CDR3 spans 14 amino acids. Germline-derived CDR1 and CDR2 are SNHLY and FYNNEI. Written as DNA, the CDR3 is TGTGCCAGCAGGGCGACAGAAGACACAGATACGCAGTATTTT. It encodes CASRATEDTDTQYF.

The chain recombines TRBV27 with TRBJ1-2; D may be TRBD1 (6 bases). V lost 3 bases and J lost 7, with 15 bases in between. This CDR3 spans 14 amino acids. CDR1 is MNHEY, CDR2 SMNVEV, per germline (reference sequence). For the CDR3, the DNA is TGTGCCAGCAGTTTTGGTCAGGGGTATGGTGGCTACACCTTC. It yields the protein CASSFGQGYGGYTF.

There are a few counts of this clone. This chain connects TRBV28 to TRBJ1-4, with TRBD1 matching over 8 bases. The CDR3 runs 16 residues. CDR1 and CDR2 (germline): MDHEN, SYDVKM. The V and J ends lost 6 bases and 10 bases, in that order; junction bases with no gene match: 16. CDR3 sequence: CASREPGQVMRGKLFF. Written as DNA, the CDR3 is TGTGCCAGCAGGGAGCCGGGACAGGTGATGCGGGGAAAACTGTTTTTT. Full variable domain (rest looked up from reference TRBV28 and TRBJ1-4): DVKVTQSSRYLVKRTGEKVFLECVQDMDHENMFWYRQDPGLGLRLIYFSYDVKMKEKGDIPEGYSVSREKKERFSLILESASTNQTSMYLCASREPGQVMRGKLFFGSGTQLSVL.

As for this clone: A junction boundary mismatches the germline segment, possibly from a read error. The chain links TRBV27 to TRBJ2-6; 8 bases agree with TRBD1. The germline V gene encodes CDR1 MNHEY and CDR2 SMNVEV (reference sequence). The CDR3 consists of 21 residues. The CDR3 region is CASSLYVGLDRATSGANGLTF. In nucleotides, the CDR3 is TGTGCCAGCAGTTTATATGTGGGTTTGGACAGGGCCACCTCTGGGGCCAACGGCCTGACTTTC.